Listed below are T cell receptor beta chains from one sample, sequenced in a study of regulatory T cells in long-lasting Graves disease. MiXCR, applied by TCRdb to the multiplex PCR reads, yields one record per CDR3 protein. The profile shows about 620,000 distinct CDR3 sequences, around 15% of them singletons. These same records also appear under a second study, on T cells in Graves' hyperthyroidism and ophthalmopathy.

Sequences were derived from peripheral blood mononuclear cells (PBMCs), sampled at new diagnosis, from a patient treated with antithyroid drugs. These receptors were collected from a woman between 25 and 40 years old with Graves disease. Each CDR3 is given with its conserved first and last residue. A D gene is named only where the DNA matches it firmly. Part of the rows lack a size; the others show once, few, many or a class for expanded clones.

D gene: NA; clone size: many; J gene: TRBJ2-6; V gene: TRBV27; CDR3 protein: CASRPRFSGANVLTF; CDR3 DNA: TGTGCCAGCAGGCCTCGGTTTTCTGGGGCCAACGTCCTGACTTTC
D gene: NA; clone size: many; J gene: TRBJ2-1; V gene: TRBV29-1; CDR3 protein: CSVEDGRADNYNEQFF; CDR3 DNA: TGCAGCGTTGAAGATGGGCGAGCGGACAATTACAATGAGCAGTTCTTC
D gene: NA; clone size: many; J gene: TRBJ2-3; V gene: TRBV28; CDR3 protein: CASSPLWGTRATDTQYF; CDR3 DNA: TGTGCCAGCAGTCCCCTTTGGGGCACCAGGGCCACAGATACGCAGTATTTT
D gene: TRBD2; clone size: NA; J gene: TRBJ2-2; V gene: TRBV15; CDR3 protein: CATSRDSLAGFPGELFF; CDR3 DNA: TGTGCCACCAGCAGAGATTCACTAGCGGGATTCCCCGGGGAGCTGTTTTTT
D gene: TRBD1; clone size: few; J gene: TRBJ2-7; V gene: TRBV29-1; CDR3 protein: CSVEDPDRANSYEQYF; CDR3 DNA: TGCAGCGTTGAAGATCCGGACAGGGCCAACTCCTACGAGCAGTACTTC
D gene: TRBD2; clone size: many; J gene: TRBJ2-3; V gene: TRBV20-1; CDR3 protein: CSAIRLAGAEWTDTQYF; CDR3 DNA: TGCAGTGCCATAAGACTAGCGGGGGCGGAATGGACAGATACGCAGTATTTT
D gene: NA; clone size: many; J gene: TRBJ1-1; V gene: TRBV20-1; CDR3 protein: CSARDGSVNTEAFF; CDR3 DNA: TGCAGTGCTCGGGACGGAAGCGTGAACACTGAAGCTTTCTTT
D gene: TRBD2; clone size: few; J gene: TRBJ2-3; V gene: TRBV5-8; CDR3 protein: CASSLTAGVLLSTDTQYF; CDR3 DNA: TGTGCCAGCAGCTTGACGGCGGGAGTACTCCTTAGCACAGATACGCAGTATTTT
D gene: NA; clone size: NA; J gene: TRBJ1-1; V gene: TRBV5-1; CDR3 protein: CASSPSGVVSTEAFF; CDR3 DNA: TGCGCCAGCTCTCCCTCAGGGGTGGTGAGCACTGAAGCTTTCTTT
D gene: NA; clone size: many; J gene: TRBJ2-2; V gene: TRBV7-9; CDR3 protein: CASGWDENTGELFF; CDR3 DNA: TGTGCCAGCGGGTGGGACGAGAACACCGGGGAGCTGTTTTTT
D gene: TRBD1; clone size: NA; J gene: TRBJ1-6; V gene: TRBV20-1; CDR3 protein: CSARAGQQPDHF; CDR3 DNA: TGCAGTGCTAGAGCGGGACAGCAGCCGGACCACTTT
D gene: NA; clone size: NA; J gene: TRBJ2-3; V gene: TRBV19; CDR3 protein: CASSPDSNTDTQYF; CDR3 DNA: TGTGCCAGTAGCCCCGACAGTAACACAGATACGCAGTATTTT
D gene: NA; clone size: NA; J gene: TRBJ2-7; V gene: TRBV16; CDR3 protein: CASSQSMHTNYEQYF; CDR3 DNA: TGTGCCAGCAGCCAATCGATGCACACCAACTACGAGCAGTACTTC
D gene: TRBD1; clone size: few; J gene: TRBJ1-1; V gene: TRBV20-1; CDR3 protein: CSASPPTGGPNTEAFF; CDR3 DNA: TGCAGTGCTAGTCCCCCGACAGGGGGACCGAACACTGAAGCTTTCTTT
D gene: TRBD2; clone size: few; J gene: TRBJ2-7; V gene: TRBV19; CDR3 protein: CATGRMSTAGRTYEQYF; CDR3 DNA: TGTGCCACAGGACGGATGAGCACGGCCGGGAGGACCTACGAGCAGTACTTC
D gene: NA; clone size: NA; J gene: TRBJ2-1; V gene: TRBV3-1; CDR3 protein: CASSQDHNTVRDTLF; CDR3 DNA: TGTGCCAGCAGCCAAGATCATAATACCGTTCGGGACACGCTCTTC
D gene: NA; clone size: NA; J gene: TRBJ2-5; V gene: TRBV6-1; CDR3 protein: CASKLSVQETQYF; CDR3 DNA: TGTGCCAGCAAACTCTCGGTCCAAGAGACCCAGTACTTC
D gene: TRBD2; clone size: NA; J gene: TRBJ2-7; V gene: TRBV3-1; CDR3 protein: CASSQVREGREQYF; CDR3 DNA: TGTGCCAGCAGCCAAGTGAGGGAGGGCCGCGAGCAGTACTTC
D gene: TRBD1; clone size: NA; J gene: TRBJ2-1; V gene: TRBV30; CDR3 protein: CAWSFMGQGSNNEQFF; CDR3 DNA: TGTGCCTGGAGTTTTATGGGACAGGGGTCAAACAATGAGCAGTTCTTC
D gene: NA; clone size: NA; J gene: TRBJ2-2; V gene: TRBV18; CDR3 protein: CASSPPSGELFF; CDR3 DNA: TGTGCCAGCTCACCACCGTCCGGGGAGCTGTTTTTT
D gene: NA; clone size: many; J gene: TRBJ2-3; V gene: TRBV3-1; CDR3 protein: CASSQDQGQADTQYF; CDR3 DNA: TGTGCCAGCAGCCAAGATCAAGGACAAGCAGATACGCAGTATTTT
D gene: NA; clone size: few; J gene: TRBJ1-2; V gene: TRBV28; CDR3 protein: CASIKRGAVSGYTF; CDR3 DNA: TGTGCCAGCATCAAAAGGGGGGCGGTAAGCGGCTACACCTTC
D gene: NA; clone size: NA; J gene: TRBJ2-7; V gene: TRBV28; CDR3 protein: CASNLGGYEQYF; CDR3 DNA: TGTGCCAGCAATTTAGGGGGATACGAGCAGTACTTC
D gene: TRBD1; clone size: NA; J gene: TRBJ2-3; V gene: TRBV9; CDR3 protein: CASSTAGTAILLDTQYF; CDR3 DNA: TGTGCCAGCAGCACCGCCGGGACAGCGATCCTCCTAGATACGCAGTATTTT
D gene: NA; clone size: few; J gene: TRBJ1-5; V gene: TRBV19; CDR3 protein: CASSIVREDRPYSNQPQHF; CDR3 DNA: TGTGCCAGTAGTATAGTTCGGGAAGACCGACCTTACAGCAATCAGCCCCAGCATTTT
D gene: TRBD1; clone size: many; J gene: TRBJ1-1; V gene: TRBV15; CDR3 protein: CATSDRDRAKNTEAFF; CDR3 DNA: TGTGCCACCAGCGACCGGGACAGGGCGAAGAACACTGAAGCTTTCTTT